This T cell receptor (beta chain) was sequenced in a study of T cell repertoires in cytomegalovirus infection. One entry per CDR3 protein results from TCRdb running MiXCR on the reads. The sample carries under 200,000 distinct CDR3 sequences, less than 9.5% recorded once. Germline V lookup: CDR1 LGHNA, CDR2 YSLEER. J lost 10 bases, V lost 4 bases, and 9 bases had no gene match. CDR3 size: 15 residues. The source is a human donor in good health (CMV status not recorded). Some clones in this sample may be carry-over from other donors' samples. This sequence joins TRBV4-3 and TRBJ2-3; 12 bases line up with TRBD2. Sequenced material: PBMCs. CDR3 nucleotide sequence: TGCGCCAGCAGCCCAACGACTAGCGGGAGTTCTCCGCAGTATTTT. Its protein product is CASSPTTSGSSPQYF.